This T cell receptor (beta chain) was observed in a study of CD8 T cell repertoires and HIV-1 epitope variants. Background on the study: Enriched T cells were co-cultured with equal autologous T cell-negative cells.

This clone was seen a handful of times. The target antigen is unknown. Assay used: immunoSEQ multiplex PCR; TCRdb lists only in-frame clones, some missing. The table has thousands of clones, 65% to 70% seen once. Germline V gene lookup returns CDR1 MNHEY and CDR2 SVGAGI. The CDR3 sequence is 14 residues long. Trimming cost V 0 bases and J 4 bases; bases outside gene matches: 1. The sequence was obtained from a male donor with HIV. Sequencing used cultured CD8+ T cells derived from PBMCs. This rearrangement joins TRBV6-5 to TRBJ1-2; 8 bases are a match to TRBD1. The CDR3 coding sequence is TGTGCCAGCAGTTACTCTGACAGGGGCTATGGCTACACCTTC. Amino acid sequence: CASSYSDRGYGYTF.